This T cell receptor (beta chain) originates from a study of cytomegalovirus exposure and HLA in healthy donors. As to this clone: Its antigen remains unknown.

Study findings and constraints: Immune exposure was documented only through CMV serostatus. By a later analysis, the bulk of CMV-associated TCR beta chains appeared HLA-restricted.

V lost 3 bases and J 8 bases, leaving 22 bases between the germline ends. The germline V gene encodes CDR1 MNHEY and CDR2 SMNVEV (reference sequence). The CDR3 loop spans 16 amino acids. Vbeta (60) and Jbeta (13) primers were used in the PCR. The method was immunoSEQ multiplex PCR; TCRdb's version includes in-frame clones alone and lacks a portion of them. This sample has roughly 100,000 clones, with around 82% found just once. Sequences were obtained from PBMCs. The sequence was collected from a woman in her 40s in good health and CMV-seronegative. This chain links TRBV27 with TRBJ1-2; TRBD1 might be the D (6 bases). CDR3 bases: TGTGCCAGCAGTTTTTCCCCGGACAGTGAGGTTAGGGGCTACACCTTC. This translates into CASSFSPDSEVRGYTF.